This T cell receptor beta chain originates from a study of blood T cell repertoires in COVID-19. The CDR3 has 13 amino acids. Germline CDR1 and CDR2: ENHRY and SYGVKD. The V segment lost 6 bases and the J segment 2 bases; nucleotides outside the gene matches: 3. Here immunoSEQ multiplex PCR was the method, and the copy in TCRdb shows in-frame clones only, minus some. The data show about 350,000 clones, 87% seen once. Sample: peripheral blood. V is TRBV10-3 and J is TRBJ2-5, with 7 bases that match TRBD1. The TCR originated in a woman aged 45-65 years with COVID-19, enrolled during active disease. The CDR3 DNA reads as TGTGCCATCAGCCGGACAGGACAAGAGACCCAGTACTTC. Translating it yields CAISRTGQETQYF.